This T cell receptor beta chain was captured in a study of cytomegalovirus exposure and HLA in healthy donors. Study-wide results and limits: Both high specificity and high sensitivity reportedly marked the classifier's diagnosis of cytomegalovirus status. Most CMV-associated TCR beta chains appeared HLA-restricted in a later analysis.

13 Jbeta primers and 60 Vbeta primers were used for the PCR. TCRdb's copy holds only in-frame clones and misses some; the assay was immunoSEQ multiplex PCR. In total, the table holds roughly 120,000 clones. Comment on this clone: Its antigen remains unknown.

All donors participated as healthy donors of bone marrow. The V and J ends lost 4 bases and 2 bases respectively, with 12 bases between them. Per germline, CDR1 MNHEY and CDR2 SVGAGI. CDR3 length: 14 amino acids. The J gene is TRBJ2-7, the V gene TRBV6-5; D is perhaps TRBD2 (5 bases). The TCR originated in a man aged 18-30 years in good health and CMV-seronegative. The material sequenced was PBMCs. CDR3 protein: CASSSPDGTYEQYF. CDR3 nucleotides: TGTGCCAGCAGTTCCCCGGACGGGACCTACGAGCAGTACTTC.